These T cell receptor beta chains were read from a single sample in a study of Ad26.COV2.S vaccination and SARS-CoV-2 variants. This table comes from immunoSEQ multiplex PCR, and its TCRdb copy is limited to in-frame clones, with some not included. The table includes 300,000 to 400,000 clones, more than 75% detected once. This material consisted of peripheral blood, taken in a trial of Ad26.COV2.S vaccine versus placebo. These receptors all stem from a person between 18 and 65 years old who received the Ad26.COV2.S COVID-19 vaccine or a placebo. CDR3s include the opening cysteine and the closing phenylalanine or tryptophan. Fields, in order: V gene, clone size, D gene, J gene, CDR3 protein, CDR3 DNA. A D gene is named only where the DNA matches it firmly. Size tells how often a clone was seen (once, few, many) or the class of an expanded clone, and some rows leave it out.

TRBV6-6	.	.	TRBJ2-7	CASWVGGYEQYF	TGTGCCAGCTGGGTAGGGGGCTACGAGCAGTACTTC
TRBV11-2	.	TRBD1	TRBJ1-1	CASSANIGQGFTEAFF	TGTGCCAGCAGCGCCAACATTGGACAGGGGTTCACTGAAGCTTTCTTT
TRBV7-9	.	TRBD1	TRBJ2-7	CASSLAGGNEQYF	TGTGCCAGCAGCCTAGCAGGGGGTAACGAGCAGTACTTC
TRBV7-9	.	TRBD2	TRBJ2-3	CASSLGLAGGTDTQYF	TGTGCCAGCAGCTTAGGACTAGCGGGGGGGACAGATACGCAGTATTTT
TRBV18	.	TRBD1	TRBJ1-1	CASSLTDRATEAFF	TGTGCCAGCTCACTAACCGACAGGGCCACTGAAGCTTTCTTT
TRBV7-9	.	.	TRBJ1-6	CASSLGQGNFNSPLHF	TGTGCCAGCAGCTTAGGGCAGGGAAACTTTAATTCACCCCTCCACTTT
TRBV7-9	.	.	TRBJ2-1	CASSFVQGNEQFF	TGTGCCAGCAGCTTTGTACAGGGCAATGAGCAGTTCTTC
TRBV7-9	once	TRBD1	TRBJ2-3	CASSMDRSDSTDTQYF	TGTGCCAGCAGCATGGACAGGTCGGACTCCACAGATACGCAGTATTTT
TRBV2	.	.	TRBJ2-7	CASSEARGGASYEQYF	TGTGCCAGCAGTGAAGCGCGGGGTGGGGCCTCCTACGAGCAGTACTTC
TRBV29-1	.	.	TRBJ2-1	CSASGGYNEQFF	TGCAGCGCCTCCGGGGGATACAATGAGCAGTTCTTC
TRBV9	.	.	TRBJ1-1	CASSVQGTNTEAFF	TGTGCCAGCAGCGTCCAAGGAACGAACACTGAAGCTTTCTTT
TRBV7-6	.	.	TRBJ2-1	CASSLTSGRAGYNEQFF	TGTGCCAGCAGCTTAACCAGCGGGCGCGCGGGATACAATGAGCAGTTCTTC
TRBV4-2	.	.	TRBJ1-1	CASSQVPEVAEAFF	TGTGCCAGCAGCCAAGTTCCTGAGGTTGCTGAAGCTTTCTTT
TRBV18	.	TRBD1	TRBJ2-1	CASSLRTGGNYNEQFF	TGTGCCAGCTCACTCAGGACAGGGGGAAACTACAATGAGCAGTTCTTC
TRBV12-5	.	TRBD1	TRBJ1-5	CASGLVMSGGSNQPQHF	TGTGCTAGTGGTTTGGTAATGTCAGGGGGCAGCAATCAGCCCCAGCATTTT
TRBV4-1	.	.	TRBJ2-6	CASSPRGSAPGANVLTF	TGCGCCAGCAGCCCGAGAGGTTCTGCCCCTGGGGCCAACGTCCTGACTTTC
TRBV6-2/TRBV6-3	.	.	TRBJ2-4	CASSRVGAKNIQYF	TGTGCCAGCAGTCGGGTGGGGGCCAAAAACATTCAGTACTTC
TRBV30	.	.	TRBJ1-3	CAWSVGSGNTIYF	TGTGCCTGGAGTGTGGGCTCTGGAAACACCATATATTTT
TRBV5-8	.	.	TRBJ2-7	CASSLGGYEQYF	TGTGCCAGCAGCCTCGGGGGCTACGAGCAGTACTTC
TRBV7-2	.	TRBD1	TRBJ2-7	CASSIPGQGDYEQYF	TGTGCCAGCAGCATCCCGGGACAGGGAGACTACGAGCAGTACTTC
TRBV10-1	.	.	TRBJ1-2	CASSEQQYLRGYTF	TGCGCCAGCAGTGAGCAACAGTACTTGAGGGGCTACACCTTC
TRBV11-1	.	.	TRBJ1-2	CASSLRGAQIYGYTF	TGTGCCAGCAGCTTGCGGGGGGCACAAATCTATGGCTACACCTTC